This T cell receptor beta chain was recovered during a study of blood T cell repertoires in COVID-19. Study-level background: T cells, B-cell-depleted T cells, or PBMCs provided the cDNA or gDNA that served as material.

CDR3 length: 14 residues. Trimming pared 6 bases from V and 8 bases from J, leaving 16 bases between. Germline CDR1 MNHEY, CDR2 SVGAGI. In the authors' workflow: Reference gene primer amplification gave nucleated cell count estimates. Only in-frame clones appear in the TCRdb table, and some are missing; sequencing was by immunoSEQ multiplex PCR. V, J and clone size are those of that table, while D and trimming were read from the DNA. The sample includes 150,000 to 200,000 clones, over 80% of them seen just once. Material for sequencing was peripheral blood. The source is a woman between 25 and 40 years old with acute or convalescent COVID-19. The chain links TRBV6-5 to TRBJ1-4, with D possibly matching TRBD1 (6 bases). The CDR3 sequence is CASRRRQAEEKLFF. CDR3 DNA: TGTGCCAGCAGGAGGAGACAGGCGGAAGAAAAACTGTTTTTT.